This TCR beta chain was captured in a study of blood T cell repertoires in COVID-19. Overall study context: The cDNA or gDNA used as material had been derived from T cells, B-cell-depleted T cells, or PBMCs.

In the authors' workflow: Using reference gene primer amplification, nucleated cell counts were estimated. The assay was immunoSEQ multiplex PCR, and TCRdb's table has in-frame clones only and misses some. V and J calls and clone size follow that table, whereas D and trimming were derived from the DNA. The profile shows almost 400,000 clones, roughly 91% of them singletons. V was pared by 5 bases and J by 0 bases, with 2 bases of the junction left unmatched. The germline CDR1 and CDR2 sequences are LGHNT and FRNRAP. This CDR3 contains 16 residues. Clinical history reported by participants formed the basis on which cohorts were assigned. Cohort 3 recovery required two negative PCRs, clearance, or symptom resolution.

The sequence derives from a woman aged 25 to 39 who had recovered from COVID-19. The material sequenced was PBMCs or T cells enriched from blood (not recorded which). The rearrangement uses TRBV12-5 and TRBJ1-6; 9 bases line up with TRBD1. In DNA form, the CDR3 reads TGTGCTAGTGGTGGGACAGGGAGCTCCTATAATTCACCCCTCCACTTT. Protein product: CASGGTGSSYNSPLHF.